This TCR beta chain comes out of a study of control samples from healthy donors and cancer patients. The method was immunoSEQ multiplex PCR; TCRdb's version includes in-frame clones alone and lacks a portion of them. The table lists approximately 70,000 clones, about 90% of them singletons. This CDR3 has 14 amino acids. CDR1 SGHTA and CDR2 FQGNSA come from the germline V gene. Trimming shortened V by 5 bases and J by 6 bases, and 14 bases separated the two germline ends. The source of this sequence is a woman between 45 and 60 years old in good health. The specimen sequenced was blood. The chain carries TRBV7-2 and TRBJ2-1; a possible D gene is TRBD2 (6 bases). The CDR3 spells CASSAGGPVNEQFF. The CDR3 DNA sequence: TGTGCCAGCAGCGCAGGAGGGCCGGTCAATGAGCAGTTCTTC.